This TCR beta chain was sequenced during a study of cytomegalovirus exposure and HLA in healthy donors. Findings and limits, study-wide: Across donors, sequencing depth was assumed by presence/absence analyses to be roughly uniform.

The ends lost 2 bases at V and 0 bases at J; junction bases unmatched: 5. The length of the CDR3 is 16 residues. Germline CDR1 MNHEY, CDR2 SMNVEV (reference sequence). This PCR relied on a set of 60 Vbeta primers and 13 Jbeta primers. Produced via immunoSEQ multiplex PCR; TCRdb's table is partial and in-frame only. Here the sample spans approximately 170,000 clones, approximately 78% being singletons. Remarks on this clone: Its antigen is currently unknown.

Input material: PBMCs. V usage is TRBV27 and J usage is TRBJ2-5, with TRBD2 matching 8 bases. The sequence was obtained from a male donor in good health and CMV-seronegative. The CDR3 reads CASSLGSGGNQETQYF. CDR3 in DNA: TGTGCCAGCAGTTTAGGGTCGGGGGGGAACCAAGAGACCCAGTACTTC.